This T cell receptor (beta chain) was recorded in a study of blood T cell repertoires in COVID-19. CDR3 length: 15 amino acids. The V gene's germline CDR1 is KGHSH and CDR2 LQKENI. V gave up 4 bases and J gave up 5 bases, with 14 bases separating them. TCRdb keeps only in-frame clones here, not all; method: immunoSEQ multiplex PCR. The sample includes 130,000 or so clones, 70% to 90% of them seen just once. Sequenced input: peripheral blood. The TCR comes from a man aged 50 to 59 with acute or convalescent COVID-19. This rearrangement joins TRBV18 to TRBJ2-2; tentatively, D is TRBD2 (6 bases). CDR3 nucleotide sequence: TGTGCCAGCTCACTTTATACAGGAGGGACCGGGGAGCTGTTTTTT. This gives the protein CASSLYTGGTGELFF.